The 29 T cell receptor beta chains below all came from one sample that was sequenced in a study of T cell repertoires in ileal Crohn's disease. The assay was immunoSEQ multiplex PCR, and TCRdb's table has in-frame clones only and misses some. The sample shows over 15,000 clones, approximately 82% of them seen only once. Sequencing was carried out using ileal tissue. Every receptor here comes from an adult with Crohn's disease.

Here the CDR3 reads CASSLRRDNEQFF. CDR3 nucleotide sequence: TGCGCCAGCAGCTTAAGGAGGGACAATGAGCAGTTCTTC. The chain carries TRBV5-1 and TRBJ2-1, with D possibly TRBD2 on 6 matching bases. Germline V lookup: CDR1 SGHRS, CDR2 YFSETQ. V lost 2 bases to trimming and J lost 5 bases, with 8 bases between them. CDR3 size: 13 residues.

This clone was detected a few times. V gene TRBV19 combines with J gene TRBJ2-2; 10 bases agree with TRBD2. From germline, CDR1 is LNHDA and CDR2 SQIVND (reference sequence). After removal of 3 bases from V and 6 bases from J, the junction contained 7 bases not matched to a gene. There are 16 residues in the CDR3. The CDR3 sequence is CASSMRLAGASGELFF. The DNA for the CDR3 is TGTGCCAGTAGTATGAGGCTAGCGGGGGCCTCCGGGGAGCTGTTTTTT. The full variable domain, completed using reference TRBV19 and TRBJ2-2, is DGGITQSPKYLFRKEGQNVTLSCEQNLNHDAMYWYRQDPGQGLRLIYYSQIVNDFQKGDIAEGYSVSREKKESFPLTVTSAQKNPTAFYLCASSMRLAGASGELFFGEGSRLTVL.

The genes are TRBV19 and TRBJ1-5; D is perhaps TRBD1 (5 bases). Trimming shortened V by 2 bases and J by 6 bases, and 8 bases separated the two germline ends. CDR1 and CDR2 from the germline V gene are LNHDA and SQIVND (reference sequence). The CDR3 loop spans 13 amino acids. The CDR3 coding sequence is TGTGCCAGTAGTATACAGGGTTTTCAGCCCCAGCATTTT. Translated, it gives CASSIQGFQPQHF.

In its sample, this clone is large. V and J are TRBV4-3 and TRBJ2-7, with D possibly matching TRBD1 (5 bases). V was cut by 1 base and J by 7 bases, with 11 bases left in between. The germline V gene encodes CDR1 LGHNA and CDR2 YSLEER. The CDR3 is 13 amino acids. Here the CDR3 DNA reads TGCGCCAGCAGCCAAGGGGGCTCAGGTGAGCAGTACTTC. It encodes CASSQGGSGEQYF.

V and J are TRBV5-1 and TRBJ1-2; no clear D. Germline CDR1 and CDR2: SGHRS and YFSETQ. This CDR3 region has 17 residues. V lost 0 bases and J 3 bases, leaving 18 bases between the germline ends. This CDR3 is CASSLAGQRVADYGYTF. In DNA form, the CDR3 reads TGCGCCAGCAGCTTGGCGGGCCAGAGGGTGGCGGACTATGGCTACACCTTC.

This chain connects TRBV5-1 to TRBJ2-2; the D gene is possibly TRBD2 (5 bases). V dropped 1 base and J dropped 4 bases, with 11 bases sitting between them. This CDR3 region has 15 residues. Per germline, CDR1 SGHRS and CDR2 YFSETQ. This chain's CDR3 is CASSLKEAGTGELFF. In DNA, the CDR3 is TGCGCCAGCAGCTTGAAGGAGGCGGGCACCGGGGAGCTGTTTTTT.

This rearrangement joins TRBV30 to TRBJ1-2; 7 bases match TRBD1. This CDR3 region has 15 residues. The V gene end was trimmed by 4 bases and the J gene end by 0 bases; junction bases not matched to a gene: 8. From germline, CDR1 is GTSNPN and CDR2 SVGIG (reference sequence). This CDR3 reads CAWTEDRRSNYGYTF. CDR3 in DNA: TGTGCCTGGACAGAGGACAGGAGGTCTAACTATGGCTACACCTTC.

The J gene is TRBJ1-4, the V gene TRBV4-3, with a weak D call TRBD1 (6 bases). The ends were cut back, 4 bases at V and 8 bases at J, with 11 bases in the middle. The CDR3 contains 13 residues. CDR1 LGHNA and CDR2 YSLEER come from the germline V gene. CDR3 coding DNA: TGCGCCAGCAGCCGCAACAGGGAGGAAAAACTGTTTTTT. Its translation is CASSRNREEKLFF.

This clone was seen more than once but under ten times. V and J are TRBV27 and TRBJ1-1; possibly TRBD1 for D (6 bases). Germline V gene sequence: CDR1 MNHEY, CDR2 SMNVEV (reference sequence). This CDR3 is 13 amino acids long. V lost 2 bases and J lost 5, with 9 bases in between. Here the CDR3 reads CASSLVQGTEAFF. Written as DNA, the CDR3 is TGTGCCAGCAGTTTAGTACAGGGAACTGAAGCTTTCTTT.

In DNA, the CDR3 is TGCGCCAGCAGCCCCATTTGGCGGGGGCAAGAGACCCAGTACTTC. It yields the protein CASSPIWRGQETQYF. The chain joins TRBV4-1 to TRBJ2-5; TRBD2 matches at 7 bases. Germline V gene sequence: CDR1 MGHRA, CDR2 YSYEKL. After removal of 4 bases from V and 2 bases from J, the junction contained 7 bases not matched to a gene. The CDR3 is 15 amino acids.

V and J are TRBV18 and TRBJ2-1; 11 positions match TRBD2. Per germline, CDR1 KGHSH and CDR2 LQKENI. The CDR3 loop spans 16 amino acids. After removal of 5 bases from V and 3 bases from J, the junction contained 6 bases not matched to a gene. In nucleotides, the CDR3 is TGTGCCAGCTCATCGACTAGCGGGGACCTCTACAATGAGCAGTTCTTC. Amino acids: CASSSTSGDLYNEQFF.

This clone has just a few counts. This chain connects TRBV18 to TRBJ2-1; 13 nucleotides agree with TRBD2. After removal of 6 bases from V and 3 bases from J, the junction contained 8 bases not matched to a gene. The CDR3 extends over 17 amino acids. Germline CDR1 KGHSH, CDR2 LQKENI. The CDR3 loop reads CASSLQGLAGFYNEQFF. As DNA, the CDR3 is TGTGCCAGCTCGCTCCAGGGACTAGCGGGGTTCTACAATGAGCAGTTCTTC.

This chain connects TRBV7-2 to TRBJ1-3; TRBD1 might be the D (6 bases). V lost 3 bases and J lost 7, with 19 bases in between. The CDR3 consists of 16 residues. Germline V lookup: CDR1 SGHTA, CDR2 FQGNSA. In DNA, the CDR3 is TGTGCCAGCAGCTTCCAGGGGCCCCAAGTCCTGAACACCATATATTTT. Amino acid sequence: CASSFQGPQVLNTIYF.

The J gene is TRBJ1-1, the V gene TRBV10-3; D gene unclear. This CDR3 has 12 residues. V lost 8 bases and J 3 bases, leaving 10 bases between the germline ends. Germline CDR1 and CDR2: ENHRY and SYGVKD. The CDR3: CAIRRRDTEAFF. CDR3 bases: TGTGCCATCCGAAGGAGAGACACTGAAGCTTTCTTT.

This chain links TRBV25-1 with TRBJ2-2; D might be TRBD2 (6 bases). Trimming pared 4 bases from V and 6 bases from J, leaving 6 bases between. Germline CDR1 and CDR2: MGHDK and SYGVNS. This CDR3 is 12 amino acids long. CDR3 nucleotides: TGTGCCAGCAGTGGACTAGCCGGGGAGCTGTTTTTT. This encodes CASSGLAGELFF.

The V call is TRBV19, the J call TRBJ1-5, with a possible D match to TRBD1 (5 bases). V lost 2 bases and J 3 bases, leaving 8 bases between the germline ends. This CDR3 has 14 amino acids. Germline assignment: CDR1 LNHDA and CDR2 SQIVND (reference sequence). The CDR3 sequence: CASSIRTPNQPQHF. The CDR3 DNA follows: TGTGCCAGTAGTATAAGGACACCCAATCAGCCCCAGCATTTT. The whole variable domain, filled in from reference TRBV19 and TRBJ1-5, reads DGGITQSPKYLFRKEGQNVTLSCEQNLNHDAMYWYRQDPGQGLRLIYYSQIVNDFQKGDIAEGYSVSREKKESFPLTVTSAQKNPTAFYLCASSIRTPNQPQHFGDGTRLSIL.

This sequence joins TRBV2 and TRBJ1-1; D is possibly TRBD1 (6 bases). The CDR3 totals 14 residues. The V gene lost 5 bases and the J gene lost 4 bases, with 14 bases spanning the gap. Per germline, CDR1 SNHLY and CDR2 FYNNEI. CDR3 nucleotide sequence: TGTGCCAGCAGTTTAAACAGGGCCGGCACTGAAGCTTTCTTT. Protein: CASSLNRAGTEAFF.

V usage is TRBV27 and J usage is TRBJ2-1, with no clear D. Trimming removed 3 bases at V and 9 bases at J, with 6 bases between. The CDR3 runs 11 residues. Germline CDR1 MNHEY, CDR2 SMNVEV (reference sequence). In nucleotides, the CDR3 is TGTGCCAGCAGTTTGACTGGTGAGCAGTTCTTC. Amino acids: CASSLTGEQFF.

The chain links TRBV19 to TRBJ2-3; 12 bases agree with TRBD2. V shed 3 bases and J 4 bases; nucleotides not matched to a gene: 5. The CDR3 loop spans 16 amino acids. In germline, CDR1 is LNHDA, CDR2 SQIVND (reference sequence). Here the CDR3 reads CASSIPSGGASDTQYF. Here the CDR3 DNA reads TGTGCCAGTAGTATCCCTAGCGGGGGGGCCTCAGATACGCAGTATTTT.

CDR3 sequence reads: CASSALRGGNQPQHF. The CDR3 DNA is TGTGCCAGCAGCGCGCTTAGGGGTGGCAATCAGCCCCAGCATTTT. J is TRBJ1-5 and V is TRBV7-8; possible D gene TRBD1, 5 bases. Germline CDR1 and CDR2: SGHVS and FQNEAQ. The CDR3 has 15 residues. Trimming shortened V by 5 bases and J by 2 bases, and 13 bases separated the two germline ends.

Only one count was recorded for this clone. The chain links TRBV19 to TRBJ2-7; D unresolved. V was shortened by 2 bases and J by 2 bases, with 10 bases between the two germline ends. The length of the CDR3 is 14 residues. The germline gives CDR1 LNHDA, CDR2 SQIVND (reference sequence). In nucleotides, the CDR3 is TGTGCCAGTAGTATACCCCGTCCCCCCTACGAGCAGTACTTC. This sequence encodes CASSIPRPPYEQYF. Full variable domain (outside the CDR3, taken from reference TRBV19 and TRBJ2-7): DGGITQSPKYLFRKEGQNVTLSCEQNLNHDAMYWYRQDPGQGLRLIYYSQIVNDFQKGDIAEGYSVSREKKESFPLTVTSAQKNPTAFYLCASSIPRPPYEQYFGPGTRLTVT.

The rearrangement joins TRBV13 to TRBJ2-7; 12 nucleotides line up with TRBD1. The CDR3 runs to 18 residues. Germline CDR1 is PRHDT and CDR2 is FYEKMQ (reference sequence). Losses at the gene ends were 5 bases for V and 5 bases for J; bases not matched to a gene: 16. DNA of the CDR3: TGTGCCAGCAGCAACCGGGACAGGGGGCGCGCAGCGGGCGACGAGCAGTACTTC. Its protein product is CASSNRDRGRAAGDEQYF.

The chain's CDR3 is CASSSVVRETQYF. The CDR3 nucleotides read TGCGCCAGCAGCTCTGTGGTGCGAGAGACCCAGTACTTC. The rearrangement links TRBV5-1 to TRBJ2-5; no definite D call. Germline CDR1 and CDR2: SGHRS and YFSETQ. This CDR3 has 13 residues. Trimming stripped 3 bases from V and 4 bases from J, with 10 bases between.

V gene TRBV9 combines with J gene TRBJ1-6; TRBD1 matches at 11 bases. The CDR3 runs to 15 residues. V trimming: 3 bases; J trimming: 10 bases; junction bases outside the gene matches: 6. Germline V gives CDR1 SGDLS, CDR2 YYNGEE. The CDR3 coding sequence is TGTGCCAGCAGCGCGTCGGGACAGGGGGACTCACCCCTCCACTTT. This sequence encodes CASSASGQGDSPLHF. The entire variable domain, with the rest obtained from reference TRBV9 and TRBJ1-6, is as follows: DSGVTQTPKHLITATGQRVTLRCSPRSGDLSVYWYQQSLDQGLQFLIQYYNGEERAKGNILERFSAQQFPDLHSELNLSSLELGDSALYFCASSASGQGDSPLHFGNGTRLTVT.

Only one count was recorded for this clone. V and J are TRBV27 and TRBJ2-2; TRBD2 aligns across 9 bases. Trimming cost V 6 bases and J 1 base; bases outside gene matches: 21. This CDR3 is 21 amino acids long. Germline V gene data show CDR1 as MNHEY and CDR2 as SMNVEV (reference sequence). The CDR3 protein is CASRGLETTYLAGRNTGELFF. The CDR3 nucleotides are TGTGCCAGCAGGGGATTAGAGACCACCTATCTAGCGGGGAGGAACACCGGGGAGCTGTTTTTT.

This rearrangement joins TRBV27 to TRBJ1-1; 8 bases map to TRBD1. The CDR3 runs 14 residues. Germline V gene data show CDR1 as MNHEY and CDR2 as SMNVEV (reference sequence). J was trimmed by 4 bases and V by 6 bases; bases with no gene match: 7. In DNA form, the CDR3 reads TGTGCCAGCAGCAAGGGACAGGAGTCCACTGAAGCTTTCTTT. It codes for CASSKGQESTEAFF.

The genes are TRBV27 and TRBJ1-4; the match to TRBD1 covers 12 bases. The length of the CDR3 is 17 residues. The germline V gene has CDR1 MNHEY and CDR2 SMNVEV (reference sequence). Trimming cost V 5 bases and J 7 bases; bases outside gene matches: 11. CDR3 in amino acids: CASSRDRGPSVGEKLFF. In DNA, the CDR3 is TGTGCCAGCAGTCGGGACAGGGGGCCTAGTGTTGGTGAAAAACTGTTTTTT.

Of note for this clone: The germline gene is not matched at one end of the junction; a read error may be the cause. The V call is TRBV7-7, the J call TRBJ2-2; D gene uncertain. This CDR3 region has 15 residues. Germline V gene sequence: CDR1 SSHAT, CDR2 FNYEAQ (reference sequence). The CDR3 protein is CASSLAAARTGELFF. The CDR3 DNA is TGTGCTAGCAGCTTAGCTGCGGCGAGAACCGGGGAGCTGTTTTTT.

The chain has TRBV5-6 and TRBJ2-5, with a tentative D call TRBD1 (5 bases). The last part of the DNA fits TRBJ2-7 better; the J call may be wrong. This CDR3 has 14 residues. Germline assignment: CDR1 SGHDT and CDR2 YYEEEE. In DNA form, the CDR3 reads TGTGCCAGCAGCTTGTCGCCAGGGTCCTACGAGCAGTACTTC. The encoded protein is CASSLSPGSYEQYF.